The clone carrying this T cell receptor (beta chain) turned up a few times. This entry comes from a study of T cell clonotyping in hematopoietic cell transplantation. TCRdb's copy holds only in-frame clones and misses some; the assay was immunoSEQ multiplex PCR. Found here are 15,000 to 20,000 clones, approximately 80% of them singletons; the top ten hold around 17%. This sample's time point: recipient sample about 28 days before transplant, after cytoreduction. Recipient blood drawn about 28 days pretransplant and days 30, 100, 180 after. This TCR came from a man in his fifties or sixties with acute myeloid leukemia. Some clones in this sample may be carry-over from other donors' samples. Sequencing was performed on peripheral blood mononuclear cells, taken before stem cell transplant.

CDR3 region: CASSVAGMNTEAFF. CDR3 coding DNA: TGTGCCAGCAGCGTAGCAGGGATGAACACTGAAGCTTTCTTT. The gene calls are TRBV9 and TRBJ1-1, with D perhaps matching TRBD1 (5 bases). With 0 bases removed from V and 0 bases from J, the gap between germline ends came to 6 bases. The CDR3 consists of 14 residues. From germline, CDR1 is SGDLS and CDR2 YYNGEE. Supplemented by reference TRBV9 and TRBJ1-1, the full variable domain reads DSGVTQTPKHLITATGQRVTLRCSPRSGDLSVYWYQQSLDQGLQFLIQYYNGEERAKGNILERFSAQQFPDLHSELNLSSLELGDSALYFCASSVAGMNTEAFFGQGTRLTVV.